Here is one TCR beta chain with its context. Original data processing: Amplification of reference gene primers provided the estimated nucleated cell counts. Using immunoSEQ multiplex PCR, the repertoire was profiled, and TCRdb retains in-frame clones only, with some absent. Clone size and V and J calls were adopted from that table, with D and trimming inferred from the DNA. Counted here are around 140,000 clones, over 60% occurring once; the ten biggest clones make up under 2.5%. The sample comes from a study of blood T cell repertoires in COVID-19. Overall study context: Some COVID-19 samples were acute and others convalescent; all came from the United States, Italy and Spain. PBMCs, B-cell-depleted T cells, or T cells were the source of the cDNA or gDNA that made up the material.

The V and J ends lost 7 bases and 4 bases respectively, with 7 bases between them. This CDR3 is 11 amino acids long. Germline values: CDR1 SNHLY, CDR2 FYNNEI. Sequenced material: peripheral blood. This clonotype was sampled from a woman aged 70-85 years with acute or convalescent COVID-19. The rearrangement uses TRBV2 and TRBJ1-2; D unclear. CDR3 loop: CASTWSYGYTF. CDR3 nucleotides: TGTGCCAGCACATGGAGCTATGGCTACACCTTC.